A selection of T cell receptor beta chains follows, all from one sample in a study of T cell changes during pregnancy in multiple sclerosis. The repertoire was sequenced with immunoSEQ multiplex PCR; TCRdb's copy has only in-frame clones and lacks some. This sample has about 40,000 clones, with roughly nine tenths found just once. The starting material was CD8+ T cells from peripheral blood mononuclear cells, obtained before pregnancy. All receptors come from a female donor with multiple sclerosis, enrolled in a pregnancy study. The conserved cysteine and the conserved F or W are not part of the CDR3 here.

len: 13
v_gene: TRBV11-3
j_gene: TRBJ2-3
CDR3aa: ASSLGDRGADTQY

len: 13
v_gene: TRBV19
j_gene: TRBJ2-1
CDR3aa: ASSTGLAGYNEQF

len: 12
v_gene: TRBV27
j_gene: TRBJ2-7
CDR3aa: ASSQLAGQQEQY

len: 16
v_gene: TRBV7-9
j_gene: TRBJ2-7
CDR3aa: ASSSQTRLAGGVYEQY

len: 11
v_gene: TRBV6-6
j_gene: TRBJ1-5
CDR3aa: ASKGGSNQPQH

len: 14
v_gene: TRBV15
j_gene: TRBJ2-5
CDR3aa: ATSRDSGSNRETQY

len: 14
v_gene: TRBV6-1
j_gene: TRBJ2-2
CDR3aa: ASSERLAGAAGELF

len: 15
v_gene: TRBV7-9
j_gene: TRBJ1-2
CDR3aa: ASSFRTGGAESYGYT

len: 11
v_gene: TRBV9
j_gene: TRBJ2-2
CDR3aa: ASSVGGPGELF

len: 12
v_gene: TRBV18
j_gene: TRBJ1-1
CDR3aa: ASSPGRGDTEAF

len: 14
v_gene: TRBV18
j_gene: TRBJ1-5
CDR3aa: ASSPPGGQRDQPQH

len: 14
v_gene: TRBV5-1
j_gene: TRBJ2-5
CDR3aa: ASSAPKQGHQETQY

len: 13
v_gene: TRBV9
j_gene: TRBJ2-5
CDR3aa: ASSPPWGRGETQY

len: 15
v_gene: TRBV27
j_gene: TRBJ2-2
CDR3aa: ASSLDPAGTNTGELF

len: 11
v_gene: TRBV6-6
j_gene: TRBJ2-3
CDR3aa: ASSKTSTDTQY

len: 12
v_gene: TRBV7-6
j_gene: TRBJ2-3
CDR3aa: ASSLTGGTDTQY

len: 11
v_gene: TRBV6-6
j_gene: TRBJ2-1
CDR3aa: ASSSLNLNEQF

len: 13
v_gene: TRBV2
j_gene: TRBJ2-2
CDR3aa: ASSGTGTNTGELF

len: 13
v_gene: TRBV2
j_gene: TRBJ2-1
CDR3aa: ASSEAPSGRNEQF

len: 15
v_gene: TRBV5-1
j_gene: TRBJ1-1
CDR3aa: ASSLVGQGLKNTEAF

len: 12
v_gene: TRBV27
j_gene: TRBJ2-6
CDR3aa: ASSLRSGANVLT

len: 11
v_gene: TRBV7-9
j_gene: TRBJ2-5
CDR3aa: ASSLPNQETQY

len: 15
v_gene: TRBV5-6
j_gene: TRBJ2-3
CDR3aa: ASSYRLAGGNTDTQY

len: 16
v_gene: TRBV19
j_gene: TRBJ2-3
CDR3aa: ASSIAPGTLRVTDTQY

len: 13
v_gene: TRBV15
j_gene: TRBJ2-5
CDR3aa: ATSKTTGWQETQY

len: 16
v_gene: TRBV4-2
j_gene: TRBJ1-2
CDR3aa: ASSQDLWTGDRSYGYT

len: 13
v_gene: TRBV7-8
j_gene: TRBJ2-2
CDR3aa: ASSARIGGPGELF

len: 13
v_gene: TRBV14
j_gene: TRBJ1-2
CDR3aa: ASSQDWTGLYGYT

len: 12
v_gene: TRBV9
j_gene: TRBJ2-5
CDR3aa: ASSVQGARETQY

len: 16
v_gene: TRBV7-9
j_gene: TRBJ2-3
CDR3aa: ASSPRTSGRDSTDTQY

len: 13
v_gene: TRBV13
j_gene: TRBJ1-2
CDR3aa: ASSLARRANYGYT

len: 13
v_gene: TRBV6-5
j_gene: TRBJ1-2
CDR3aa: ASSPSGGRESGYT

len: 13
v_gene: TRBV29-1
j_gene: TRBJ1-3
CDR3aa: SVEETGSAGNTIY

len: 12
v_gene: TRBV30
j_gene: TRBJ2-5
CDR3aa: AWSGGTDQETQY

len: 13
v_gene: TRBV5-1
j_gene: TRBJ2-1
CDR3aa: ASSELADPYNEQF

len: 9
v_gene: TRBV6-5
j_gene: TRBJ2-2
CDR3aa: ATSGTGELF

len: 13
v_gene: TRBV14
j_gene: TRBJ2-2
CDR3aa: ASSPPGLGTGELF

len: 12
v_gene: TRBV11-1
j_gene: TRBJ1-4
CDR3aa: ASSLMGSNEKLF

len: 12
v_gene: TRBV25-1
j_gene: TRBJ2-5
CDR3aa: ASSSTGGRETQY

len: 13
v_gene: TRBV28
j_gene: TRBJ2-2
CDR3aa: ASSPGVANTGELF

len: 12
v_gene: TRBV28
j_gene: TRBJ2-3
CDR3aa: ASSLSERRDTQY

len: 13
v_gene: TRBV10-3
j_gene: TRBJ2-7
CDR3aa: AINTDSGGNYEQY

len: 13
v_gene: TRBV7-9
j_gene: TRBJ2-2
CDR3aa: ASSSKGAATGELF

len: 9
v_gene: TRBV2
j_gene: TRBJ2-7
CDR3aa: ATWDRDEQY

len: 14
v_gene: TRBV29-1
j_gene: TRBJ2-6
CDR3aa: SVVGDTTSGANVLT

len: 14
v_gene: TRBV28
j_gene: TRBJ2-4
CDR3aa: ASSPHRSGAKNIQY

len: 12
v_gene: TRBV7-9
j_gene: TRBJ2-7
CDR3aa: ASSLGGTGNEQY

len: 12
v_gene: TRBV28
j_gene: TRBJ1-2
CDR3aa: ASSWQGAIIGYT